This TCR beta chain came from a study of neurological immune-mediated disorders. This clonotype has ten or more counts. In germline, CDR1 is SGHVS, CDR2 FQNEAQ. Deletions cut 2 bases from V and 3 bases from J, with 14 bases between. CDR3 length: 15 amino acids. Time point given: longitudinal time-point 3. Via MiXCR, TCRdb re-called the 5' RACE reads, giving one row per CDR3 protein. In the table there are approximately 45,000 distinct CDR3 sequences, roughly 13% of which are singletons. V usage is TRBV7-8 and J usage is TRBJ2-7; D is possibly TRBD1 or TRBD2 (5 bases each). The specimen was PBMCs. The receptor's source is a man aged 25-40 years in good health. DNA for the CDR3: TGTGCCAGCAGCTTATACCGGGACGGAGTCTACGAGCAGTACTTC. Its translation: CASSLYRDGVYEQYF. The variable domain in full, with the rest retrieved from reference TRBV7-8 and TRBJ2-7, is GAGVSQSPRYKVAKRGQDVALRCDPISGHVSLFWYQQALGQGPEFLTYFQNEAQLDKSGLPSDRFFAERPEGSVSTLKIQRTQQEDSAVYLCASSLYRDGVYEQYFGPGTRLTVT.